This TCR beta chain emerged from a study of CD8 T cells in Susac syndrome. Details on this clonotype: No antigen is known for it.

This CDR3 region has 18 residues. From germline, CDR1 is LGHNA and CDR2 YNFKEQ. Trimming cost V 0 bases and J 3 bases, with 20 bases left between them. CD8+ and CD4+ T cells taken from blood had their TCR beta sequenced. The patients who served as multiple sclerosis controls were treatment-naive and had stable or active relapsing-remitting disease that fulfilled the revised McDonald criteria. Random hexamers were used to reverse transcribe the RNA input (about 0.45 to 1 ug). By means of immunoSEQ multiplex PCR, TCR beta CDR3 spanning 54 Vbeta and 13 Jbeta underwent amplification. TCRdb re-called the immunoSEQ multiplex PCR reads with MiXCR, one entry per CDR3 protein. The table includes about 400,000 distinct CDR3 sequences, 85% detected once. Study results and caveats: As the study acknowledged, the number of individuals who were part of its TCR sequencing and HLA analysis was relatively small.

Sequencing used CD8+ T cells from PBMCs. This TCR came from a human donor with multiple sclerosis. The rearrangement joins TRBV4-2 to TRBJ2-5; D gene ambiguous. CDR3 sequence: CASSQDNSPSPQKETQYF. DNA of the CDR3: TGTGCCAGCAGCCAAGATAACTCACCTTCGCCTCAAAAAGAGACCCAGTACTTC.